This TCR beta chain originates from a study of shared clonotypes between healthy human individuals. The method was immunoSEQ multiplex PCR; TCRdb's version includes in-frame clones alone and lacks a portion of them. Here the sample spans roughly 2,300,000 clones, approximately 90% being singletons. The CDR3 contains 13 residues. With V trimmed by 2 bases and J by 3 bases, 2 bases remained unmatched. Germline lookup yields CDR1 SGHRS and CDR2 YFSETQ. The chain recombines TRBV5-1 with TRBJ2-7; 7 nucleotides match TRBD1. The specimen sequenced was naive CD4+ T cells from PBMCs. Subset denoted: CD45RA+ positively selected. The sequence derives from a man between 18 and 35 years old in good health. Some clones in this sample may be carry-over from other donors' samples. The CDR3 reads CASSFGQDYEQYF. CDR3 sequence (DNA): TGCGCCAGCAGCTTCGGACAGGACTACGAGCAGTACTTC.